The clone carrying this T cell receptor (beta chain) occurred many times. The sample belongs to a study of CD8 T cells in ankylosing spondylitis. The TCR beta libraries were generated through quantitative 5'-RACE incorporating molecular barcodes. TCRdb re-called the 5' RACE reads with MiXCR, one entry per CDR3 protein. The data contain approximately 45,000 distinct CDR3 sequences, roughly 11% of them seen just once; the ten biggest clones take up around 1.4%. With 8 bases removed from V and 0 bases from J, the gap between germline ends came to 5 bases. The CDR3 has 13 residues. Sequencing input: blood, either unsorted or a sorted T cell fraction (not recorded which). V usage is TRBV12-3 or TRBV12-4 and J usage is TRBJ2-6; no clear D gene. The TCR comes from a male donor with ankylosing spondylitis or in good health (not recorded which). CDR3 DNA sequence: TGTGCCAGCGGACCCTCTGGGGCCAACGTCCTGACTTTC. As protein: CASGPSGANVLTF.